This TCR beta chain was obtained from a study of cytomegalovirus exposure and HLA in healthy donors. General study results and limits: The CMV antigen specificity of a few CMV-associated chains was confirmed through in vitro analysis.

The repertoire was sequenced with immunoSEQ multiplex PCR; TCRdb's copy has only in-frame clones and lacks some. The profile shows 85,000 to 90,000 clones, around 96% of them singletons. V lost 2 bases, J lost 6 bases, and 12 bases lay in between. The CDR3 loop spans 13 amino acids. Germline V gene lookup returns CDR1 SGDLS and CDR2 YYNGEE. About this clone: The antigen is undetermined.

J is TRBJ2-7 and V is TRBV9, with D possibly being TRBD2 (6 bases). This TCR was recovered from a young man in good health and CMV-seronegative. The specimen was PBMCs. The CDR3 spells CASSVGGLTEQYF. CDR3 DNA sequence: TGTGCCAGCAGCGTGGGAGGACTCACCGAGCAGTACTTC.